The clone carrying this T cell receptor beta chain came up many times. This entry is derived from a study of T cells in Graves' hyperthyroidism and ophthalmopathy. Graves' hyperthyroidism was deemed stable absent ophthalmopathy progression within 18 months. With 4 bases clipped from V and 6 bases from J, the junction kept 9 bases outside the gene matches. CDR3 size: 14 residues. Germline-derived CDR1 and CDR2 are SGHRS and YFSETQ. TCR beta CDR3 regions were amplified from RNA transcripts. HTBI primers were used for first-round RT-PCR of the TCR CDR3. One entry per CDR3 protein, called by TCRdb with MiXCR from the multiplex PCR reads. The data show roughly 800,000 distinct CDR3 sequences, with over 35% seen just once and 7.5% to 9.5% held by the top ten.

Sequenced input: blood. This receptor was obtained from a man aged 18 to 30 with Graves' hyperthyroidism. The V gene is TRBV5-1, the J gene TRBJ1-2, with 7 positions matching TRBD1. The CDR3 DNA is TGCGCCAGCAGCGAAGGGACAGCCGAACATGGCTACACCTTC. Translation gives CASSEGTAEHGYTF.